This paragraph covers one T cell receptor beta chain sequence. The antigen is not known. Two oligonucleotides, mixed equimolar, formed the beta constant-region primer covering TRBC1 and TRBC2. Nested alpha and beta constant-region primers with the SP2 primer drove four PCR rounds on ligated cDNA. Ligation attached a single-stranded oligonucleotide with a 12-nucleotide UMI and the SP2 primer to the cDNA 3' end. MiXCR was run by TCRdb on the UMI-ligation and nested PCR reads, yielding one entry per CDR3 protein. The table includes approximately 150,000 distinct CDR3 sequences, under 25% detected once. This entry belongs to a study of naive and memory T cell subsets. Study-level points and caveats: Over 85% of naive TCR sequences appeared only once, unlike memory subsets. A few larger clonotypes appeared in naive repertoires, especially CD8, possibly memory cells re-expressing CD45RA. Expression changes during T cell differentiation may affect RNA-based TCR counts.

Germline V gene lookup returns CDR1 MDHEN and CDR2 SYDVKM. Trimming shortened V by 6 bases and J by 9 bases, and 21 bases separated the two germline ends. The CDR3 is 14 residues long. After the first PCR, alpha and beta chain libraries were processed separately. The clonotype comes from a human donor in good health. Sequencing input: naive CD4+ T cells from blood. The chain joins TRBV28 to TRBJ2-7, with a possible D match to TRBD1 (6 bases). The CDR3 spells CASSAGTPARAQYF. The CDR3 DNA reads TGTGCCAGCAGCGCCGGGACACCGGCGAGGGCGCAGTACTTC.